Listed below are T cell receptor beta chains from one sample, sequenced in a study of T cells in localized non-small cell lung cancer. Profiling relied on immunoSEQ multiplex PCR, and the TCRdb table lists in-frame clones only, not all of them. The table has some 39,000 clones, 75% to 90% seen once. The sequences come from peripheral blood mononuclear cells, collected before any cancer treatment. Source of these receptors: a male donor aged 60 or over with stage II lung adenocarcinoma. Each CDR3 is given with its conserved first and last residue. D genes are given only for firm matches. Size is stated for part of the rows, as once, few or many counts, or as a class when the clone is expanded.

CDR3 protein,CDR3 DNA,clone size,J gene,V gene,D gene
CASSPDRVSNEQFF,TGTGCCAGCAGTCCGGACAGGGTCTCCAATGAGCAGTTCTTC,-,TRBJ2-1,TRBV2,TRBD1
CASSEGHWNTEAFF,TGCGCCAGCAGTGAGGGACACTGGAACACTGAAGCTTTCTTT,-,TRBJ1-1,TRBV10-1,-
CASSPSRLIISGANVLTF,TGTGCCAGCTCACCGTCCCGACTAATTATCTCTGGGGCCAACGTCCTGACTTTC,-,TRBJ2-6,TRBV18,-
CASSLEGQPQHF,TGTGCCAGCAGTTTAGAGGGTCAGCCCCAGCATTTT,-,TRBJ1-5,TRBV28,-
CASSFSQGAGEQFF,TGTGCCAGCAGCTTTTCGCAGGGGGCGGGCGAGCAGTTCTTC,-,TRBJ2-1,TRBV7-3,TRBD1
CASSLEGLAGGGETQYF,TGTGCCAGCAGCTTAGAGGGACTAGCGGGAGGGGGGGAGACCCAGTACTTC,-,TRBJ2-5,TRBV7-2,TRBD2
CASSSGLAGGWNEQFF,TGCGCCAGCAGCTCCGGGCTAGCGGGAGGTTGGAATGAGCAGTTCTTC,-,TRBJ2-1,TRBV4-3,TRBD2
CASSLVSGLVKDTQYF,TGTGCCAGCAGCTTGGTGAGCGGGCTAGTTAAAGATACGCAGTATTTT,-,TRBJ2-3,TRBV5-8,-
CASSRGFWGYTF,TGTGCCAGCAGTAGAGGCTTCTGGGGCTACACCTTC,-,TRBJ1-2,TRBV11-1,-
CASSRGGEKLFF,TGTGCCAGCAGTCGGGGGGGAGAAAAACTGTTTTTT,once,TRBJ1-4,TRBV28,-
CASSSLAGGLIEQYF,TGTGCCAGCAGCTCCCTCGCGGGAGGCCTTATAGAGCAGTACTTC,-,TRBJ2-7,TRBV9,TRBD2
CASMTGGIPYEQYF,TGCGCCAGCATGACCGGGGGTATACCCTACGAGCAGTACTTC,-,TRBJ2-7,TRBV5-1,-
CASRGREGRVNEQFF,TGTGCCAGTAGGGGGCGGGAGGGCCGCGTCAATGAGCAGTTCTTC,few,TRBJ2-1,TRBV19,TRBD2
CASSLGTARQPQHF,TGTGCCAGCAGCTTAGGGACGGCACGGCAGCCCCAGCATTTT,-,TRBJ1-5,TRBV13,-
CASSQPDRGKSYEQYF,TGCGCCAGCAGCCAACCAGACAGGGGGAAGTCCTACGAGCAGTACTTC,medium-sized,TRBJ2-7,TRBV4-1,TRBD1
CASSRTRGQSGNQPQHF,TGCGCCAGCAGCCGGACTAGGGGTCAGTCGGGCAATCAGCCCCAGCATTTT,-,TRBJ1-5,TRBV10-2,-
CASSSGQGAFFYGYTF,TGTGCCAGCTCAAGTGGACAGGGGGCGTTCTTCTATGGCTACACCTTC,-,TRBJ1-2,TRBV18,TRBD1
CASSTGRGLDYNEQFF,TGTGCCAGCAGTACTGGTCGGGGTTTAGACTACAATGAGCAGTTCTTC,-,TRBJ2-1,TRBV5-5,-
CAKAPTRETGAYEQYF,TGCGCCAAAGCCCCCACCCGGGAGACAGGGGCCTACGAGCAGTACTTC,once,TRBJ2-7,TRBV23-1,TRBD1
CASSPPGRRNQPQHF,TGTGCCAGTAGTCCCCCAGGGCGAAGAAATCAGCCCCAGCATTTT,-,TRBJ1-5,TRBV19,-
CASSGAGGAEQFF,TGCGCCAGTAGTGGGGCGGGAGGGGCTGAGCAGTTCTTC,-,TRBJ2-1,TRBV5-1,TRBD2
CASSLRPGAHTEAFF,TGTGCCAGCAGTTTAAGGCCAGGGGCGCACACTGAAGCTTTCTTT,-,TRBJ1-1,TRBV27,-
CASSSLPRDTDTQYF,TGTGCCAGCAGCTCCTTACCTAGAGACACAGATACGCAGTATTTT,-,TRBJ2-3,TRBV5-6,-
CASRSQLNTEAFF,TGTGCCAGCAGGTCCCAGTTGAACACTGAAGCTTTCTTT,-,TRBJ1-1,TRBV28,-
CASSVQQRTDTQYF,TGTGCCAGCAGCGTACAACAGAGAACGGATACGCAGTATTTT,-,TRBJ2-3,TRBV9,-
CASSLGPADYEQYF,TGTGCCAGCAGCTTAGGGCCGGCGGATTACGAGCAGTACTTC,-,TRBJ2-7,TRBV11-1,-
CATSDGKNTEAFF,TGTGCCACCTCGGACGGGAAGAACACTGAAGCTTTCTTT,-,TRBJ1-1,TRBV7-3,-
CASSQAPVTADTQYF,TGTGCCAGCAGTCAGGCCCCGGTTACCGCAGATACGCAGTATTTT,-,TRBJ2-3,TRBV6-1,-
CASSPPGRYGYTF,TGTGCCAGCAGCCCTCCCGGTCGCTATGGCTACACCTTC,-,TRBJ1-2,TRBV11-2,-
CASSLALGQGYEQYF,TGTGCCAGCAGCTTAGCCCTAGGACAGGGTTACGAGCAGTACTTC,-,TRBJ2-7,TRBV11-1,TRBD1
CASSAQLGTEAFF,TGTGCCAGCAGTGCCCAGTTGGGCACTGAAGCTTTCTTT,-,TRBJ1-1,TRBV6-4,-
CATSAAGNQPQHF,TGTGCCACCAGCGCGGCCGGCAATCAGCCCCAGCATTTT,few,TRBJ1-5,TRBV15,-
CASSPLGQGNTEAFF,TGTGCCAGCAGTCCCCTGGGACAGGGGAACACTGAAGCTTTCTTT,-,TRBJ1-1,TRBV27,TRBD1
CASSPFGTDRYEQYF,TGTGCCAGCAGCCCGTTCGGGACAGATCGCTACGAGCAGTACTTC,-,TRBJ2-7,TRBV7-2,TRBD1
CASSSGRRERGGELFF,TGTGCCAGCAGCTCAGGGCGGCGGGAGAGGGGCGGGGAGCTGTTTTTT,-,TRBJ2-2,TRBV7-2,TRBD2
CASKAGPLPSSGNTIYF,TGTGCCTCCAAGGCCGGGCCTCTACCCAGCTCTGGAAACACCATATATTTT,-,TRBJ1-3,TRBV19,-
CASSVGPGQNTEAFF,TGTGCCAGCAGCGTAGGTCCCGGCCAGAACACTGAAGCTTTCTTT,-,TRBJ1-1,TRBV9,-
CASRPTGHGELFF,TGTGCCAGCAGACCGACAGGGCACGGGGAGCTGTTTTTT,-,TRBJ2-2,TRBV6-5,TRBD1
CAISEEPAKNIQYF,TGTGCCATCAGTGAGGAGCCGGCCAAAAACATTCAGTACTTC,-,TRBJ2-4,TRBV10-3,-
CASSPPGVSSYNEQFF,TGCGCCAGCAGCCCTCCCGGGGTTAGCTCCTACAATGAGCAGTTCTTC,-,TRBJ2-1,TRBV5-1,-
CASSRQTGIFYNEQFF,TGCGCCAGCAGCCGCCAGACGGGCATTTTCTACAATGAGCAGTTCTTC,-,TRBJ2-1,TRBV4-1,-
CASSYSLARAGELFF,TGTGCCAGCAGTTACTCACTAGCGCGAGCCGGGGAGCTGTTTTTT,-,TRBJ2-2,TRBV6-5,TRBD2